This T cell receptor (beta chain) is from a study of T cell repertoires in cytomegalovirus infection. Study context: Selection of CMV epitopes for the study included recently identified HLA-C-restricted and well-studied HLA-B-restricted ones. Indications came from public TCR beta signatures; they pointed to CMV infection and to a matching HLA type.

A single record per CDR3 protein comes from TCRdb applying MiXCR to the reads. Counted here are 380,000 or so distinct CDR3 sequences, nearly 35% occurring once; the ten biggest clones make up approximately 15%. V lost 5 bases and J lost 2, with 15 bases in between. Germline V lookup: CDR1 SGHTA, CDR2 FQGNSA. The CDR3 runs to 15 residues. Whole-study findings and limits: Identification of carriers of CMV plus the relevant HLA was achieved through cumulative public TCR beta family frequency. HLA-C-restricted CMV clonotypes gave the most frequent clonotype in two of eight donors.

Judged by abundance, this clonotype is medium-sized. Antigen unknown. This TCR was recovered from a human donor in good health (CMV status not recorded). Some clones in this sample may be carry-over from other donors' samples. The rearrangement links TRBV7-2 to TRBJ1-1; D may be TRBD1 (5 bases). Sequencing was performed on cultured PBMCs, taken from culture after CMV antigen stimulation. CDR3 in amino acids: CASSPEGSRNTEAFF. CDR3 in DNA: TGTGCCAGCAGCCCGGAGGGGTCACGTAACACTGAAGCTTTCTTT.